The TCR beta chain described here comes from a study of T-cell reconstitution after alpha-beta-depleted transplantation in children. Comments on this clonotype: The antigen is unknown.

Germline loops: CDR1 SGHVS, CDR2 FNYEAQ. The V gene end was trimmed by 4 bases and the J gene end by 6 bases; junction bases not matched to a gene: 7. This CDR3 has 16 residues. General study findings and limits: Recipient T cells and thymic progenitors that survived were the source of the high TCRbeta diversity seen at day 60 in some patients.

The TCRbeta library was prepared with unique molecular identifiers. MiXCR was run by TCRdb on the PCR reads, yielding one entry per CDR3 protein. This sample has hundreds of thousands of distinct CDR3 sequences, with 10% to 15% found just once. The input for sequencing was PBMCs, mostly from graft donor cells, taken 360 days after TCRalphabeta/CD19-depleted stem cell transplant. The sequence derives from a male patient younger than 18 who had a stem cell transplant for acute myeloid leukemia, so the T cells may come from the graft donor. V is TRBV7-6 and J is TRBJ2-4, with 12 bases matching TRBD2. The CDR3 loop reads CASSSSGRAGGNIQYF. The CDR3 DNA is TGTGCCAGCAGCTCTAGCGGGAGGGCAGGGGGAAACATTCAGTACTTC. Variable domain in full (rest from reference TRBV7-6 and TRBJ2-4): GAGVSQSPRYKVTKRGQDVALRCDPISGHVSLYWYRQALGQGPEFLTYFNYEAQQDKSGLPNDRFSAERPEGSISTLTIQRTEQRDSAMYRCASSSSGRAGGNIQYFGAGTRLSVL.